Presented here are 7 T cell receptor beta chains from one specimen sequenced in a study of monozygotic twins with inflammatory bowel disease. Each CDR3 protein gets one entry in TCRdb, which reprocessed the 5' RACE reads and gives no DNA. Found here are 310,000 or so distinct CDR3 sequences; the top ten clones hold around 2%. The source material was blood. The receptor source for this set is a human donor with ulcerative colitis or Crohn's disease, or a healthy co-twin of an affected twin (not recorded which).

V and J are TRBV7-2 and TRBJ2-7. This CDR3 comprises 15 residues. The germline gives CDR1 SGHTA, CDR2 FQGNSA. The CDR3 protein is CASSLVSFATYEQYF.

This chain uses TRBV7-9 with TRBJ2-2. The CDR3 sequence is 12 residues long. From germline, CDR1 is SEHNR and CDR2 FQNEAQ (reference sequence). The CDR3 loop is CASSYDTGELFF.

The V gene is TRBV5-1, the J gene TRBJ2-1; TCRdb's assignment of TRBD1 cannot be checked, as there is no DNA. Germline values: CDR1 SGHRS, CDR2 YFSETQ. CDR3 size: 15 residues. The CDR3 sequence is CASSPRTESYNEQFF.

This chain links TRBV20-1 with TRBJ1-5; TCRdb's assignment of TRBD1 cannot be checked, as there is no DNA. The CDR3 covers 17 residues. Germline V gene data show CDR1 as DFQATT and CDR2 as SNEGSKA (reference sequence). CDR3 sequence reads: CSAARDRNTYSNQPQHF.

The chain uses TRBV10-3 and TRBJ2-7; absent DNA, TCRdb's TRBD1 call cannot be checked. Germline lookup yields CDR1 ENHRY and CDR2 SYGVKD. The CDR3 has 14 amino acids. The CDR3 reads CAISLSQGSYEQYF.

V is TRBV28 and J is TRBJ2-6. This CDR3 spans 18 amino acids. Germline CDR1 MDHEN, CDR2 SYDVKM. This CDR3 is CASSLDVATMSGANVLTF.

The CDR3 here is CSVAQRLSSYNEQFF. The chain recombines TRBV29-1 with TRBJ2-1; there is no DNA to check the TCRdb D call of TRBD2. CDR1 is SQVTM, CDR2 ANQGSEA, per germline. This CDR3 has 15 amino acids.